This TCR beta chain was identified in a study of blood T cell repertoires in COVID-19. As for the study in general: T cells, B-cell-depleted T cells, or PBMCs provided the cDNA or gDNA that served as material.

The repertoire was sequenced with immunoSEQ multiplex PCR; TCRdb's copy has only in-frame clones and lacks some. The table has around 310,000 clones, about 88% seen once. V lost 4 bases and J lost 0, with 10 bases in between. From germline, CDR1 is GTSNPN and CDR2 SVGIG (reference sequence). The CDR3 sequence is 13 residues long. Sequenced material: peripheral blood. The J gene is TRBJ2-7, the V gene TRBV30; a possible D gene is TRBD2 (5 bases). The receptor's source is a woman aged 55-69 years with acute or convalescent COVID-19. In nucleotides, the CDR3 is TGTGCCTGGATAGGAGGATTCTCCTACGAGCAGTACTTC. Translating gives CAWIGGFSYEQYF.